The 9 T cell receptor beta chains presented below share a single source sample, sequenced in a study of cytomegalovirus exposure and HLA in healthy donors. The table came from immunoSEQ multiplex PCR; TCRdb's copy has only in-frame clones and leaves some out. The table records some 160,000 clones, 88% of them present only once. The sequenced material came from PBMCs. The receptors stem from a man between 18 and 29 years old in good health and CMV-seronegative.

The chain recombines TRBV7-9 with TRBJ2-7; 7 bases fit TRBD1. J gave up 7 bases and V 5 bases, and 8 bases lay outside the gene matches. The CDR3 has 13 residues. Germline V gene lookup returns CDR1 SEHNR and CDR2 FQNEAQ (reference sequence). The CDR3 DNA is TGTGCCAGCAGCCTGGGGGACAGACTAGAGCAGTACGTC. Its translation: CASSLGDRLEQYV.

This chain uses TRBV28 with TRBJ2-2; a weak D match, TRBD2 (6 bases). This CDR3 contains 19 residues. Deletions cut 5 bases from V and 0 bases from J, with 22 bases between. Germline CDR1 is MDHEN and CDR2 is SYDVKM. The CDR3 reads CASSPSSRERPPNTGELFF. The CDR3 coding sequence is TGTGCCAGCAGTCCCTCTTCTCGGGAGAGGCCCCCGAACACCGGGGAGCTGTTTTTT.

This clone was counted only a few times. This sequence joins TRBV14 and TRBJ2-6; 10 bases line up with TRBD1. Germline trimming cut 4 bases from V and 0 bases from J; bases unmatched to any gene: 6. Germline loops: CDR1 SGHDN, CDR2 FVKESK. CDR3 length: 18 amino acids. As DNA, the CDR3 is TGTGCCAGCAGCCCCCTGACAGGGGGCCTCTCTGGGGCCAACGTCCTGACTTTC. It specifies CASSPLTGGLSGANVLTF.

The rearrangement links TRBV29-1 to TRBJ1-1, with 7 bases matching TRBD1. CDR1 and CDR2 from the germline V gene are SQVTM and ANQGSEA. This CDR3 has 13 amino acids. With 7 bases clipped from V and 5 bases from J, the junction kept 10 bases outside the gene matches. CDR3 sequence reads: CSARQGRGTEAFF. The DNA of the CDR3 is TGCAGCGCCAGACAGGGACGAGGTACTGAAGCTTTCTTT.

This clone was found once. This chain's CDR3 is CASSRLRDRETEAFF. CDR3 nucleotide sequence: TGTGCCAGCAGTCGCCTCCGGGACAGGGAGACTGAAGCTTTCTTT. This chain uses TRBV6-5 with TRBJ1-1; 9 nucleotides agree with TRBD1. Germline V gives CDR1 MNHEY, CDR2 SVGAGI. The CDR3 length is 15 residues. With V trimmed by 5 bases and J by 5 bases, 9 bases remained unmatched.

The rearrangement joins TRBV28 to TRBJ2-7; D gene uncertain. Deletions cut 5 bases from V and 0 bases from J, with 8 bases between. Germline V CDR1 and CDR2: MDHEN, SYDVKM. The CDR3 is 13 amino acids. The CDR3 sequence: CASSTHISYEQYF. In DNA, the CDR3 is TGTGCCAGCAGTACTCATATCTCCTACGAGCAGTACTTC.

This clone was detected once. The rearrangement joins TRBV7-2 to TRBJ2-3, with 13 bases matching TRBD2. This CDR3 has 17 amino acids. The germline CDR1 and CDR2 sequences are SGHTA and FQGNSA. The J segment lost 1 base and the V segment lost 1 base, leaving 2 bases of the junction unmatched. DNA for the CDR3: TGTGCCAGCAGCTTAGGACTAGCGGGAGGAGGCACAGATACGCAGTATTTT. This codes for CASSLGLAGGGTDTQYF.

The CDR3 DNA sequence: TGCGCCAGCAGGCGGACAGGAGACTCCTACGAGCAGTACTTC. It yields the protein CASRRTGDSYEQYF. This sequence joins TRBV5-1 and TRBJ2-7, with 7 bases that match TRBD1. This CDR3 spans 14 amino acids. Germline trimming cut 5 bases from V and 0 bases from J; bases unmatched to any gene: 5. CDR1 is SGHRS, CDR2 YFSETQ, per germline.

The V call is TRBV27, the J call TRBJ2-7, with 12 bases identical to TRBD2. With V trimmed by 7 bases and J by 3 bases, 7 bases remained unmatched. The CDR3 has 15 amino acids. The germline CDR1 and CDR2 sequences are MNHEY and SMNVEV (reference sequence). For the CDR3, the DNA is TGTGCCAGCATGCTAGCGGGAGGGCCGGTCTACGAGCAGTACTTC. Encoded protein: CASMLAGGPVYEQYF.